This TCR beta chain comes out of a study of shared clonotypes between healthy human individuals (dated by TCRdb to the early 2020s). Study-level background: The cohort comprised two women and a few men aged 18 to 49 years. To estimate repertoire size and how much clonotypes are shared between individuals, the study performed deep sequencing of blood TCR repertoires from 4 to 6 healthy adults. Different laboratories and diverse techniques were used to prepare libraries and sequence TCR repertoires, to increase sequencing depth and limit assay-specific biases. Each donor's leukapheresis produced roughly between roughly 0.9 and 8.9 billion PBMCs.

Using the deep immunoSEQ assay, multiplex PCR amplified TCR CDR3 regions from genomic DNA. Genomic DNA extracted from each cell subset was distributed evenly over all wells of several immunoSEQ 96-well plates, and each plate served as one replicate. For unsorted PBMC, 250 to 300 ng of genomic DNA, equivalent to around 33,000 T cell genomes, went into each replicate PCR. Genomic DNA from unsorted PBMC was sequenced over ten immunoSEQ deep assay plates. Purified libraries were measured with a Qubit 3.0 fluorometer, size-checked on a Bioanalyzer 2100, and measured again with the KAPA Library Quantification kit. Each immunoSEQ 96-well plate was sequenced on its own single-read 150-cycle Illumina NextSeq 550 flow cell. As for how the authors treated the data: Because only junctional sequences without quality scores were contained in the immunoSEQ output, filtering matching that applied to full-length reads could not be performed. Sequences were annotated with PyIR, a Python wrapper for IgBLAST v1.9, and V/J genes and CDR3 were assigned using IMGT germline references. Reads were filtered out if the reads had weak V/J assignments (E-value above 1e-6), no CDR3, stop codons, out-of-frame junctions, or ambiguous translated residues. A V3J clonotype was defined by an identical inferred V gene, J gene, and CDR3 amino acid sequence. To compute the percentage overlap between repertoires, the number of shared unique clonotypes was divided by the size of the smaller repertoire. Repertoire richness was assessed with RTK rarefaction, the Chao1 estimator, and Recon v2.1 estimates of unobserved clonotypes. As stored in TCRdb, this immuneACCESS dataset retains in-frame rearrangements with V and J assigned. A fraction of the clones does not appear; measured against another copy, unresolved V genes explain less than half of the discrepancy, and the remainder lacks a known reason. That table is the source of V, J and clone size, and D and trimming were worked out from the DNA. This sample has around 480,000 clones in its table, and 60% to 80% of those were observed once. The ten largest clones represent approximately 12% of the sample.

General study outcomes and caveats: Because the study included only a small number of donors, the genetic and exposure-history diversity represented was limited. Pairwise subsampling led to the expectation that sequencing depth would affect the degree of clonotype sharing among donors. Sampling was restricted to blood, and TCR repertoires in tissue are likely to differ from TCR repertoires in blood.

On this clone: This clone's antigen is unknown. The sample holds no much larger clone one base away, and base qualities are not on file.

The donors were healthy, HIV-negative adults who had no recently reported acute infections or vaccinations. Only Caucasian adults living in Nashville, Tennessee, USA were represented among the donors. For unsorted samples, some 90 million PBMCs were counted and genomic DNA was extracted with the QIAamp DNA Blood Mini kit. After blood collection by leukapheresis, PBMCs were isolated using Ficoll-Histopaque density gradient centrifugation and then cryopreserved in the vapor phase of liquid nitrogen. The junction shows trimming of 4 bases on V and 4 bases on J, and the gene matches do not reach 9 bases of it. From the cysteine through the phenylalanine, the CDR3 covers 15 amino acids. The DNA shown is the 45-base CDR3, in frame from base 1. Reading the germline V gene gives CDR1 LGHNA and CDR2 YSLEER.

The source material was PBMCs. The V and J genes are TRBV4-3 and TRBJ1-1; TRBD1 matches 7 bases in the middle. The sequence was obtained from a woman between 40 and 55 years old in good health. Some clones in this sample may be carry-over from other donors' samples. The nucleotides read TGCGCCAGCAGCCGGAATGGACAGGCTGGCACTGAAGCTTTCTTT. It translates to CASSRNGQAGTEAFF.